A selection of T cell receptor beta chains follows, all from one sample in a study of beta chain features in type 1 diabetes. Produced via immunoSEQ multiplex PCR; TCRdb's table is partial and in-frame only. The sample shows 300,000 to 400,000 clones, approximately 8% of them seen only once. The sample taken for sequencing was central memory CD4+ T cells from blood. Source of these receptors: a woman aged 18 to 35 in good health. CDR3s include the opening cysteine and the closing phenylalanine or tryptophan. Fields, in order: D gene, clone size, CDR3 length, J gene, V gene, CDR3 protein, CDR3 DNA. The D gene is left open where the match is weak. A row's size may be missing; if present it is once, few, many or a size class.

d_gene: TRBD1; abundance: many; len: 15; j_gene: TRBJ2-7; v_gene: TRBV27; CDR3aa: CASSLTGTYFYEQYF; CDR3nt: TGTGCCAGCAGTTTGACAGGGACGTATTTCTACGAGCAGTACTTC
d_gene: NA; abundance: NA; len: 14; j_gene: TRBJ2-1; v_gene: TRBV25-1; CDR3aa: CASGIGEGWNEQFF; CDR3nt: TGTGCCAGCGGTATTGGGGAAGGTTGGAATGAGCAGTTCTTC
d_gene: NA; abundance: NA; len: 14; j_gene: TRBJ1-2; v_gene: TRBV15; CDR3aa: CATSKGESSYGYTF; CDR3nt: TGTGCCACCAGCAAGGGGGAGTCAAGCTATGGCTACACCTTC
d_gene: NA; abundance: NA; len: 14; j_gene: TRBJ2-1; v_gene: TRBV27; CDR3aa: CASSLSWASHEQFF; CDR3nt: TGTGCCAGCAGTTTATCGTGGGCGTCCCATGAGCAGTTCTTC
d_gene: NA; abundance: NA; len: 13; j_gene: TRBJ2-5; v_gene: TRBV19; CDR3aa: CASSRDNQETQYF; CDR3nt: TGTGCCAGTAGCCGGGACAACCAAGAGACCCAGTACTTC
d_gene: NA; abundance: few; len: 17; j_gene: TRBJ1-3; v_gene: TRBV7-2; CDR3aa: CASSLDSRSASGNTIYF; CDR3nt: TGTGCCAGCAGCTTAGATTCTCGCTCGGCCTCTGGAAACACCATATATTTT
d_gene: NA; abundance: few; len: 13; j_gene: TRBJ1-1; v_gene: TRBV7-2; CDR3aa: CASTVHINTEAFF; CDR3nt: TGTGCCAGCACCGTCCATATCAACACTGAAGCTTTCTTT
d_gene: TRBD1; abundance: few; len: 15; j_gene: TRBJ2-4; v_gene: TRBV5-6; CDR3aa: CASSGTTGERNIQYF; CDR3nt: TGTGCCAGCAGCGGGACAACAGGGGAGAGAAACATTCAGTACTTC
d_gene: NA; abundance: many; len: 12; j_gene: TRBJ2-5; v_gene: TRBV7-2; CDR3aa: CASSLGDETQYF; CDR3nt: TGTGCCAGCAGCTTAGGGGACGAGACCCAGTACTTC
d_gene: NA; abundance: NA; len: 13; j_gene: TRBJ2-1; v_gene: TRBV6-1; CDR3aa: CASRGGPYNEQFF; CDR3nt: TGTGCCAGCAGGGGCGGACCTTACAATGAGCAGTTCTTC
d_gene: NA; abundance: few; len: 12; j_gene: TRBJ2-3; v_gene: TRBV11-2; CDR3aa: CASTVGTDTQYF; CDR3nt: TGTGCCAGTACAGTAGGGACAGATACGCAGTATTTT
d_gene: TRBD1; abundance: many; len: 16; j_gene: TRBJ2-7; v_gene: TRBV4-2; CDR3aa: CASSQQAGTGMYEQYF; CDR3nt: TGTGCCAGCAGCCAACAAGCCGGGACAGGGATGTACGAGCAGTACTTC
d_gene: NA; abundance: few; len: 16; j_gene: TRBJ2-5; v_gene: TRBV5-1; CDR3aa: CASSLRVAGEGETQYF; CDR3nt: TGCGCCAGCTCTCTGCGGGTCGCAGGGGAAGGGGAGACCCAGTACTTC
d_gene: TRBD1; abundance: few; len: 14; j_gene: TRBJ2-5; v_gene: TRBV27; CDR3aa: CASKPLGGEETQYF; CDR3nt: TGTGCCAGCAAGCCTCTAGGGGGCGAAGAGACCCAGTACTTC
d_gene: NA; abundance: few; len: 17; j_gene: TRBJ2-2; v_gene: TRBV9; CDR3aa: CASSVGWGTVNTGELFF; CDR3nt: TGTGCCAGCAGCGTAGGTTGGGGGACGGTGAACACCGGGGAGCTGTTTTTT
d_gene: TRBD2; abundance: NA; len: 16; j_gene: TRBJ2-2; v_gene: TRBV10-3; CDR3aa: CAISLTSGRAGGELFF; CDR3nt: TGTGCCATCAGTCTAACTAGCGGGAGGGCCGGCGGGGAGCTGTTTTTT